Described below is a single T cell receptor (beta chain) sequence and its context. What it recognizes is unknown. A much larger clone lies one base from this, so it may be a read error. Amplification of TCR beta used genomic DNA extracted from peripheral blood. The data were obtained in a study of T cell repertoires in aging, cancer and after chemotherapy. About the study: Donor ages fell into six groups from 30 or younger up to 70 or older. Study-wide results and limits: Loss of evenness, beyond lost richness, contributed to age-related TCR diversity decline in cancer patients.

CDR1 MNHNY and CDR2 SVGAGI come from the germline V gene (reference sequence). The CDR3 sequence is 13 residues long. Trimming pared 5 bases from V and 4 bases from J, leaving 11 bases between. Multiplex touch-down PCR with TRB-A/B primers amplified rearranged V-D-J TRB sequences. TCRdb reprocessed the multiplex PCR reads with MiXCR, giving one entry per CDR3 protein. The sample gives thousands of distinct CDR3 sequences, around a quarter of which show up once; about 2.6% is in the top ten. Sequenced: blood. The TCR sequence derives from a human donor in good health. The gene calls are TRBV6-6 and TRBJ1-2; D is possibly TRBD1 (5 bases). The CDR3 loop is CASSHRDVYGYTF. The CDR3 coding sequence is TGTGCCAGCAGTCACCGGGACGTCTATGGCTACACCTTC.